The 2 T cell receptor beta chains below were found in one sample sequenced in a study of blood T cell repertoires in COVID-19. Libraries were prepared by immunoSEQ multiplex PCR; TCRdb keeps only in-frame clonotypes and omits some of them. The data hold more than 100,000 clones, with approximately 90% observed a single time. Sequenced input: peripheral blood. The receptors derive from a man aged 35-49 years with acute or convalescent COVID-19.

Details on this clone: The same CDR3 can be traced to other DNA sequences in this sample. The chain links TRBV29-1 to TRBJ1-1; D possibly corresponds to TRBD1 (5 bases). The germline V and J ends were trimmed by 6 bases and 1 base, with 12 bases remaining between them. The CDR3 covers 13 residues. Germline values: CDR1 SQVTM, CDR2 ANQGSEA. CDR3: CSVDGGSNTEAFF. CDR3 DNA sequence: TGCAGCGTCGACGGGGGTTCGAACACTGAAGCTTTCTTT. Full variable domain (remainder filled in from reference TRBV29-1 and TRBJ1-1): SAVISQKPSRDICQRGTSLTIQCQVDSQVTMMFWYRQQPGQSLTLIATANQGSEATYESGFVIDKFPISRPNLTFSTLTVSNMSPEDSSIYLCSVDGGSNTEAFFGQGTRLTVV.

This sequence joins TRBV14 and TRBJ2-3; TRBD2 is a possible D gene (5 bases). The germline CDR1 and CDR2 sequences are SGHDN and FVKESK. The CDR3 length is 15 residues. The V end was cut by 4 bases, the J end by 5 bases, with 16 bases between. This CDR3 reads CASSPGIVPVDTQYF. CDR3 bases: TGTGCCAGCAGCCCCGGGATAGTGCCAGTAGATACGCAGTATTTT. The variable domain in full, with the rest retrieved from reference TRBV14 and TRBJ2-3, is EAGVTQFPSHSVIEKGQTVTLRCDPISGHDNLYWYRRVMGKEIKFLLHFVKESKQDESGMPNNRFLAERTGGTYSTLKVQPAELEDSGVYFCASSPGIVPVDTQYFGPGTRLTVL.